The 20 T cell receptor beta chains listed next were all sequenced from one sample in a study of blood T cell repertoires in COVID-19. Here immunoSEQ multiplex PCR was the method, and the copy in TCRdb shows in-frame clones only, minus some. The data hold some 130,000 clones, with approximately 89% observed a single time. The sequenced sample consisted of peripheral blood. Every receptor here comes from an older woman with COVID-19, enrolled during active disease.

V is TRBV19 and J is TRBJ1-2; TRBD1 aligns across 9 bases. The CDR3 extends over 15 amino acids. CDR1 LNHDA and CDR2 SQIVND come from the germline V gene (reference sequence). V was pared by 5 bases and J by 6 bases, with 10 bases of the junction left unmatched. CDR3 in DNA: TGTGCCAGTAGTCCCTCCGAAAGGACAGGGGATGGCTACACCTTC. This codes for CASSPSERTGDGYTF. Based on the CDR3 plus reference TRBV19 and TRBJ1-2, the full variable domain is DGGITQSPKYLFRKEGQNVTLSCEQNLNHDAMYWYRQDPGQGLRLIYYSQIVNDFQKGDIAEGYSVSREKKESFPLTVTSAQKNPTAFYLCASSPSERTGDGYTFGSGTRLTVV.

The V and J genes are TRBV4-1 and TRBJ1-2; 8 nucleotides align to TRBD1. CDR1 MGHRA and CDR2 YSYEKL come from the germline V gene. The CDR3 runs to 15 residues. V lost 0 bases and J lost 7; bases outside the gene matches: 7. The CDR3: CASSQEDREMVGYTF. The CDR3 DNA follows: TGCGCCAGCAGCCAAGAGGACAGGGAAATGGTTGGCTACACCTTC.

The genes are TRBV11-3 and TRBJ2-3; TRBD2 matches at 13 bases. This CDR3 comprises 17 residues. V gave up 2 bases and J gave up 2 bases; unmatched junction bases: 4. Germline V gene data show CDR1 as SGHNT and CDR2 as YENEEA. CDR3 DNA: TGTGCCAGCAGCTTAAGACTAGCGGGGGGCCTCACAGATACGCAGTATTTT. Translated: CASSLRLAGGLTDTQYF.

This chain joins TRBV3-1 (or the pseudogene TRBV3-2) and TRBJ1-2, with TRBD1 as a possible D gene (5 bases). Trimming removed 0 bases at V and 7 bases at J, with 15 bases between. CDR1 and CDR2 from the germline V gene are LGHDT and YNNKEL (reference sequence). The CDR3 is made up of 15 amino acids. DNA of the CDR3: TGTGCCAGCAGCCAAGATCTTAGGGGATCGGGTGGCTACACCTTC. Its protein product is CASSQDLRGSGGYTF.

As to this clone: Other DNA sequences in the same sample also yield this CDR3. Written as DNA, the CDR3 is TGTGCCAGCAGTTTGGACAGGGACAATGAGCAGTTCTTC. Its protein is CASSLDRDNEQFF. This rearrangement joins TRBV11-2 to TRBJ2-1, with 8 bases aligning to TRBD1. The V segment lost 6 bases and the J segment 5 bases; nucleotides outside the gene matches: 3. This CDR3 has 13 residues. Germline-derived CDR1 and CDR2 are SGHAT and FQNNGV. Filled out from reference TRBV11-2 and TRBJ2-1, the complete variable domain reads EAGVAQSPRYKIIEKRQSVAFWCNPISGHATLYWYQQILGQGPKLLIQFQNNGVVDDSQLPKDRFSAERLKGVDSTLKIQPAKLEDSAVYLCASSLDRDNEQFFGPGTRLTVL.

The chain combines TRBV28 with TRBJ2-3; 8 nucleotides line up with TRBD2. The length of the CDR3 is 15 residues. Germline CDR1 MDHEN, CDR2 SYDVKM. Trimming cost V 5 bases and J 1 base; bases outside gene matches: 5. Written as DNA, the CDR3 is TGTGCCAGCAGTAGTCCGGGACTAGGCACAGATACGCAGTATTTT. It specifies CASSSPGLGTDTQYF.

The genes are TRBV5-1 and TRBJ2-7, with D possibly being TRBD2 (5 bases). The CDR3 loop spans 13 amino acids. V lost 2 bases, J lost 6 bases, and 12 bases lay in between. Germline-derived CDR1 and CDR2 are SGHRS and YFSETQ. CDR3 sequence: CASSFSRVGEQYF. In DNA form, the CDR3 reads TGCGCCAGCAGCTTCTCGCGGGTCGGCGAGCAGTACTTC.

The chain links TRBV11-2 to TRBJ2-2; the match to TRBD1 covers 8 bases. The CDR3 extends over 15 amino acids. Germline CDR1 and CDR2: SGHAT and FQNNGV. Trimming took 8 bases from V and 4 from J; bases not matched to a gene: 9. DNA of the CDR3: TGTGCCAGCGGACAGGGCCGAAGCCTCACCGGGGAGCTGTTTTTT. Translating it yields CASGQGRSLTGELFF.

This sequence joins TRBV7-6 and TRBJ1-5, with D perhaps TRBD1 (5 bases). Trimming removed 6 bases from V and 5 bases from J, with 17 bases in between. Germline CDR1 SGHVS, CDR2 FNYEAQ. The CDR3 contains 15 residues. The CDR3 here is CASSLYTAGDQPQHF. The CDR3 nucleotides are TGTGCCAGCAGTTTGTACACCGCGGGGGATCAGCCCCAGCATTTT.

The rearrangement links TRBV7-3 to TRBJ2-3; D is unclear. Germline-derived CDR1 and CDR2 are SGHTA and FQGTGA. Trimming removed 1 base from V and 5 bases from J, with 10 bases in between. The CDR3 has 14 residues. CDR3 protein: CASSLRSQEDTQYF. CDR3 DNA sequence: TGTGCCAGCAGCTTAAGGTCCCAGGAAGATACGCAGTATTTT.

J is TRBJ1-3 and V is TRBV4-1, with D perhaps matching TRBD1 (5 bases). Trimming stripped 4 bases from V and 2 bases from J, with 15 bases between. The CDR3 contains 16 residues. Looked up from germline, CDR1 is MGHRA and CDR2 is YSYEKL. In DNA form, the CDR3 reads TGCGCCAGCAGCCGGGCAGGGTTCCTGGCTGGAAACACCATATATTTT. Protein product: CASSRAGFLAGNTIYF.

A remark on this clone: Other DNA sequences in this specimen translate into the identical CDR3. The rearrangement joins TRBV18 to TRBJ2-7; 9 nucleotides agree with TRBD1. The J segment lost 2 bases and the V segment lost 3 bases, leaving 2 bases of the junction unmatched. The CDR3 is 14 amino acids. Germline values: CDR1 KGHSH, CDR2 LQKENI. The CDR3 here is CASSPGTGTYEQYF. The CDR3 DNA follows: TGTGCCAGCTCACCGGGGACAGGGACCTACGAGCAGTACTTC.

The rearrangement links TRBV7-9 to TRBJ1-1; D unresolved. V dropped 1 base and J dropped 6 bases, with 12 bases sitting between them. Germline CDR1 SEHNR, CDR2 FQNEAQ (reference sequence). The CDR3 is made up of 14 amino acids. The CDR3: CASSLGGDLAEAFF. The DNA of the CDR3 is TGTGCCAGCAGCTTAGGGGGAGATTTGGCTGAAGCTTTCTTT.

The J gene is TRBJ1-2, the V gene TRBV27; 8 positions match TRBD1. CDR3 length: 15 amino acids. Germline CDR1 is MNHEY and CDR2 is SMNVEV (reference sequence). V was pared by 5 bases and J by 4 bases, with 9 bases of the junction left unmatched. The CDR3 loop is CASSRQGPGSYGYTF. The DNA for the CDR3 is TGTGCCAGCAGTAGACAGGGGCCCGGAAGCTATGGCTACACCTTC.

The CDR3 spells CASTRVRRGANVLTF. The DNA for the CDR3 is TGTGCCAGCACCCGGGTCCGGAGGGGGGCCAACGTCCTGACTTTC. The gene calls are TRBV6-5 and TRBJ2-6, with D possibly matching TRBD2 (5 bases). V was clipped by 7 bases and J by 4 bases, with 14 bases between them. Looked up from germline, CDR1 is MNHEY and CDR2 is SVGAGI. The CDR3 contains 15 residues.

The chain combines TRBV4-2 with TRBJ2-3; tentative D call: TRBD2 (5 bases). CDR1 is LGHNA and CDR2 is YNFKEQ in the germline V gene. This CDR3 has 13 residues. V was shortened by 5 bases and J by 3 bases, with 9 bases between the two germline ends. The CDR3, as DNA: TGTGCCAGCAGCGAGACTACGACAGATACGCAGTATTTT. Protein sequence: CASSETTTDTQYF.

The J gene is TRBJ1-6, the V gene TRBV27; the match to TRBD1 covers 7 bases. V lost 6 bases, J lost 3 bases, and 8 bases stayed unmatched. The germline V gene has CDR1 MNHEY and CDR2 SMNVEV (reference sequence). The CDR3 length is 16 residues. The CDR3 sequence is CASSRTGDGYNSPLHF. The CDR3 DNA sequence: TGTGCCAGCAGCAGGACAGGAGATGGCTATAATTCACCCCTCCACTTT.

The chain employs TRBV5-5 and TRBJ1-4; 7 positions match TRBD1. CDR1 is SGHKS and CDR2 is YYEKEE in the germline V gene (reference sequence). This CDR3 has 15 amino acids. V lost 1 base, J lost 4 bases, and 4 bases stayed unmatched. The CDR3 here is CASSLRDSLNEKLFF. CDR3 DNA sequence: TGTGCCAGCAGCTTGAGGGACAGCCTTAATGAAAAACTGTTTTTT.

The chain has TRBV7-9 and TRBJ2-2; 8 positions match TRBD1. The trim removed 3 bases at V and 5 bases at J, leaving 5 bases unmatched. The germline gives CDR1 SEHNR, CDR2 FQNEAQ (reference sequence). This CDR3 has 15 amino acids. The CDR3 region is CASSLDRVGTGELFF. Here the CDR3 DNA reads TGTGCCAGCAGCTTGGACAGGGTTGGGACCGGGGAGCTGTTTTTT.

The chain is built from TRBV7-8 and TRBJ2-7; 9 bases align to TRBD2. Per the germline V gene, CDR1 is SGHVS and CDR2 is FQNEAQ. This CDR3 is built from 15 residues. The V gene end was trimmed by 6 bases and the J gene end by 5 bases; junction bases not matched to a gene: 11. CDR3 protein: CASRPAGGGGNEQYF. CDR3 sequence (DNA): TGTGCCAGCAGACCAGCGGGCGGGGGGGGCAACGAGCAGTACTTC.